A selection of T cell receptor beta chains follows, all from one sample in a study of radiotherapy plus CTLA-4 blockade in lung cancer. Data came from immunoSEQ multiplex PCR; TCRdb stores just in-frame clones and leaves some out. The table lists more than 75,000 clones, 65% to 80% of them singletons. This specimen was peripheral blood, taken from a patient treated with radiotherapy plus ipilimumab. These receptors were obtained from a human donor with non-small cell lung cancer who had a partial response to radiotherapy plus ipilimumab. Some clones in this sample may be carry-over from other donors' samples. The CDR3 runs from the conserved cysteine through the conserved F or W. The D gene is left open where the match is weak. The size field is filled for only some rows; it gives once, few, many or a size class.

DNA	CDR3	size	J	V	D
TGTGCCAGCAGTGACGTCACAGTTACTAATGAAAAACTGTTTTTT	CASSDVTVTNEKLFF	NA	TRBJ1-4	TRBV2	NA
TGCGCCAGCAGCTTGGTATCGGGAGGGTACACAGATACGCAGTATTTT	CASSLVSGGYTDTQYF	once	TRBJ2-3	TRBV5-1	TRBD2
TGTGCCAGCAGTTTATCTACGACATATGGCTACACCTTC	CASSLSTTYGYTF	NA	TRBJ1-2	TRBV28	NA
TGTGCCAGCAGTTTCGGAGGACCCTACAATGAGCAGTTCTTC	CASSFGGPYNEQFF	few	TRBJ2-1	TRBV27	NA
TGTGCCAGCAGTTTATACGCGGGACAGGGAACCACCGGGGAGCTGTTTTTT	CASSLYAGQGTTGELFF	NA	TRBJ2-2	TRBV28	TRBD1
TGTGCCAGCTCACAACAGGGACGGAACACTGAAGCTTTCTTT	CASSQQGRNTEAFF	NA	TRBJ1-1	TRBV18	NA
TGTGCCTGCGGCGGCAGGGTGAACACTGAAGCTTTCTTT	CACGGRVNTEAFF	few	TRBJ1-1	TRBV27	NA
TGTGCCAGCAGCACCGACTGGCGGGATGGCTACACCTTC	CASSTDWRDGYTF	NA	TRBJ1-2	TRBV11-2	NA
TGTGCCAGCAGCTCAGCCCGCGAGACTAGCGGGGGGCCTTATGAGCAGTTCTTC	CASSSARETSGGPYEQFF	NA	TRBJ2-1	TRBV7-2	TRBD2
TGCGCCAGCAGCAACGCCGGGGGGCGAGGAGATACGCAGTATTTT	CASSNAGGRGDTQYF	few	TRBJ2-3	TRBV5-1	NA
TGTGCCAGCAGTTACATCCGGACAATAGCCTACGAGCAGTACTTC	CASSYIRTIAYEQYF	NA	TRBJ2-7	TRBV6-6	NA
TGTGCCAGCAGTGATTCCCGGGTGGGCAATCAGCCCCAGCATTTT	CASSDSRVGNQPQHF	NA	TRBJ1-5	TRBV2	NA
TGTGCCAGCAGCCCTGGGGGGAGTGGCGCAGATACGCAGTATTTT	CASSPGGSGADTQYF	few	TRBJ2-3	TRBV4-2	NA
TGTGCCAGCAGCTTGGCTGGCCGGCTAGCCTATGGCTACACCTTC	CASSLAGRLAYGYTF	NA	TRBJ1-2	TRBV7-8	NA
TGTGCCAGCAGTTACCTAACTAGCGCGAAGGGTAATGAGCAGTTCTTC	CASSYLTSAKGNEQFF	NA	TRBJ2-1	TRBV6-6	TRBD2
TGTGCCAGCAGCAAAGGGACTAGCGGCTTCCAAGAGACCCAGTACTTC	CASSKGTSGFQETQYF	NA	TRBJ2-5	TRBV7-2	TRBD2
TGTGCCAGCAGCCCCCCCCCTCTATTTGCTGAGCAGTTCTTC	CASSPPPLFAEQFF	NA	TRBJ2-1	TRBV28	NA
TGTGCCAGCAGCCCCTCGTGGCTGAACACTGAAGCTTTCTTT	CASSPSWLNTEAFF	NA	TRBJ1-1	TRBV6-5	NA
TGTGCCAGCAGCACAGCCCTGAGCGGGAGTGAGCAGTTCTTC	CASSTALSGSEQFF	NA	TRBJ2-1	TRBV27	TRBD2
TGTGCCAGCAGCCCGCAGGGTGGTGGGGCCAACGTCCTGACTTTC	CASSPQGGGANVLTF	NA	TRBJ2-6	TRBV7-9	NA
TGTGCCAGCAGACTTACAGGGGAAACTGAAGCTTTCTTT	CASRLTGETEAFF	NA	TRBJ1-1	TRBV11-2	TRBD1
TGTGCCAGCAGCCGTCCCCAATCGGCTAGCGGTTCCTACGAGCAGTACTTC	CASSRPQSASGSYEQYF	once	TRBJ2-7	TRBV27	TRBD2
TGTGCCACCAGCAGGGGGGGTCGGTACGGGACAGGGAGTAGAAAACTGTTTTTT	CATSRGGRYGTGSRKLFF	NA	TRBJ1-4	TRBV15	TRBD1